This TCR beta chain is drawn from a study of T cell repertoires in cytomegalovirus infection. Overall study: From public TCR beta signatures came an indication of both CMV infection and matching HLA type.

For this clonotype: Its specificity is not known.

TCRdb re-called the reads through MiXCR, storing one row per CDR3 protein. The table lists around 710,000 distinct CDR3 sequences, 25% to 35% of them singletons. In germline, CDR1 is SGHRS, CDR2 YFSETQ. V lost 8 bases and J lost 9, with 15 bases in between. CDR3 size: 12 residues. Study results and caveats: Cumulated frequencies of public TCR beta families served to identify carriers of CMV plus the relevant HLA. HLA-C-restricted CMV clonotypes gave the most frequent clonotype in two of eight donors.

This sample comprised cultured CD8+ T cells from PBMCs, obtained from culture after CMV antigen stimulation. This receptor was identified in a human donor in good health (CMV status not recorded). Some clones in this sample may be carry-over from other donors' samples. The chain employs TRBV5-1 and TRBJ2-1, with D possibly TRBD2 on 6 matching bases. Here the CDR3 reads CASTTSAAEQFF. The CDR3 DNA is TGCGCCAGTACGACTAGTGCGGCTGAGCAGTTCTTC.